This T cell receptor (beta chain) was sequenced in a study of tumor and adjacent non-tumor tissue in lung cancer. The wider study: Aged roughly 31 to 80 years, patients included fewer than 11 men and 4 or 5 women with stage I to III disease.

General study findings and limits: Patients with more diverse tumor TCRs had worse survival.

As to this clonotype: The antigen is not known. This clone may be a read error of a much larger clone one base away.

TCRbeta libraries were built with three rounds of nested PCR, modified from ARM-PCR. MiXCR, run by TCRdb on the multiplex PCR reads, gives a single entry per CDR3 protein. The sample consists of roughly 67,000 distinct CDR3 sequences, around 76% of them appearing once. The CDR3 extends over 13 amino acids. Per the germline V gene, CDR1 is SGHDN and CDR2 is FVKESK. The template was RNA from unsorted bulk tissue. This non-tumor lung sample came from over 3 cm beyond the tumor edge. The sequencing input was distant non-tumor lung tissue. The origin of this receptor is a man aged 55 to 70 with non-small cell lung cancer. This sequence joins TRBV14 and TRBJ2-4, with 7 nucleotides matching TRBD1. In DNA form, the CDR3 reads TGTGCCAGCAGCAAAGACAGGGAAAACATTCAGTACTTC. As protein: CASSKDRENIQYF.